This entry features one T cell receptor beta chain sequence. There is no known antigen for this receptor. Per-nucleotide qualities are absent, and no much larger clonotype sits a single base away. The data derive from a study of blood T cells in healthy people across ages (dated by TCRdb to between 2014 and 2017). Background for the entire study: In model experiments, template switching captured roughly one uniquely barcoded TCR beta cDNA molecule for every two T cells. To track age-related changes in TCR beta repertoire diversity, the study relied on deep sequencing normalized with unique cDNA molecular identifiers. Four age groups were formed from the donors: young (average roughly 15 years), middle-aged (just under 40), aged (roughly 56) and long-lived (less than 85). To avoid experimental bias, donors of different ages were randomly spread across the sequencing lanes. The study analyzed two additional independent replicas of 1 million unique cDNA reads from the same blood draw for two donors, one aged 18 to 30 and one aged 80 or older.

The germline V gene provides CDR1 MNHEY and CDR2 SVGAGI. There are 15 amino acids in the CDR3, from cysteine to phenylalanine inclusive. Here the CDR3 DNA is all that survives: 45 bases in frame from base 1. The V and J ends are trimmed by 0 bases and 8 bases, leaving 13 bases between them. General conclusions and limits of the study: Compared with the aged group, the long-lived group had more naive CD4+ T cells, fewer expanded clones and increased TCR diversity, a pattern suggesting age selection. Estimates of total diversity based on one million sequenced T cells were regarded as lower bounds and as underestimates. The percentage of naive T cells measured by flow cytometry correlated strongly with observed TCR beta diversity. Because donor CMV infection status was unknown, age-related changes in expanded clonotypes were potentially confounded. As age increased, observed TCR beta diversity per million T cells dropped in a roughly linear way, and a significant reduction was already evident by age 40. Since profiling was done on bulk unsorted PBMCs, naive and antigen-experienced compartments could not be conclusively compared.

Donors were 39 systemically healthy Caucasian individuals from Russia aged roughly 6 to 90 years. About 10 milliliters of peripheral blood were collected from each donor into EDTA-treated Vacutainer tubes. Ficoll-Paque density-gradient centrifugation was used to isolate PBMCs, with at least 7 million obtained per sample. Total RNA was extracted from PBMCs with Trizol reagent, with at least 6 micrograms obtained per sample. For every donor, flow cytometry on a PBMC aliquot measured the percentage of naive CD45RAhigh/CD27high T cells. The library was built by means of 5' RACE. TCRdb shows the sequencer as Illumina HiSeq 2500. A second roughly 7 to 12 cycle PCR used a sample-barcoded 5' primer and a J-beta primer mix. Each TCR beta cDNA molecule received a unique molecular identifier from a template-switch 5' adaptor carrying 12 random nucleotides. Each sample yielded at least 3 million CDR3-containing paired-end reads. First-strand cDNA synthesis was performed from all RNA using the Mint cDNA synthesis kit, with priming by a TRBC-specific oligonucleotide. Following uracil-DNA glycosylase treatment, a first 18-cycle PCR with universal primers M1SS and BC2_uni_R was performed on all cDNA. Per the original workflow: For normalization, 1 million high-quality reads, each with a distinct molecular identifier, were randomly selected from each sample. Instead of being binned into consensus sequences, reads with shared molecular identifiers were discarded. CDR3 identification, clonotype clustering and error correction used MiTCR with a Q25 quality threshold and the strictest error-elimination algorithm. A nonparametric unseen species model with Euler transformation was used to estimate a lower bound on total TCR beta diversity. TCRdb ran its own pipeline on the public reads, namely fastp trimming at Q25 and MiXCR clone calling, and kept in-frame beta chains. Rows with a matching CDR3 protein are joined into one entry that keeps the most common DNA and genes. TCRdb's processing, not the study's, gives the V and J calls here. In this sample the table shows approximately 600,000 distinct CDR3 sequences, roughly 50% of which occur a single time. The ten largest account for 35% to 40% of the sample.

The TCR was taken from a man aged 60-69 years in good health. The chain is assembled from TRBV6-5 and TRBJ1-4; TRBD1 is perhaps the D gene, given 5 matching bases. Sample: blood. In nucleotide form, the sequence is TGTGCCAGCAGTTACTCGGGGGAATCCCGGGAAAAACTGTTTTTT. Its protein reads: CASSYSGESREKLFF.